Listed below are T cell receptor beta chains from one sample, sequenced in a study of T cells after yellow fever vaccination. TCRdb reprocessed the 5' RACE reads via MiXCR and lists one record per CDR3 protein. The sample carries about 360,000 distinct CDR3 sequences, over 5% recorded once. Material: PBMCs, obtained 5 days after the yellow fever booster vaccination. The receptors shown here come from a man younger than 40 who received the YFV17D yellow fever vaccine. Each CDR3 is given with its conserved first and last residue. D genes are given only for firm matches. Where a row states a size, it is once, few, many or the class of an expanded clone; other rows omit it.

TGCGCCAGCAGCTTGGAGGGGGGGAGCTCCTACAATGAGCAGTTCTTC,CASSLEGGSSYNEQFF,TRBV5-1,TRBJ2-1,many,-
TGTGCCAGCAGCTTGAGTGACCAGTTTTCACCCCTCCACTTT,CASSLSDQFSPLHF,TRBV5-5,TRBJ1-6,few,-
TGTGCCAGCAGTTTATGGTTCAGACAGGGGGCGCTTTCCGGGAGCTATGAGCAGTTCTTC,CASSLWFRQGALSGSYEQFF,TRBV28,TRBJ2-1,few,TRBD1
TGTGCCAGCAGCGTAAGCGGGACACCGAACTATGGCTACACCTTC,CASSVSGTPNYGYTF,TRBV9,TRBJ1-2,-,-
TGCAGTGCCCCCGGAGAGTTTGGGCAGGTTGGCACTGAAGCTTTCTTT,CSAPGEFGQVGTEAFF,TRBV20-1,TRBJ1-1,-,-
TGCGCCAGCAGCTCTGCGACAGGAGACTATGGCTACACCTTC,CASSSATGDYGYTF,TRBV5-1,TRBJ1-2,few,-
TGTGCCAGCAGGGAACAGGGACCGAACACTGAAGCTTTCTTT,CASREQGPNTEAFF,TRBV12-3/TRBV12-4,TRBJ1-1,-,-
TGTGCCAGCAAGGGGACAGGGGGCTACGAGCAGTACTTC,CASKGTGGYEQYF,TRBV6-5,TRBJ2-7,many,TRBD1
TGTGCCAGCAGTTACCGAGAGGCCGAGCAGTACTTC,CASSYREAEQYF,TRBV6-6,TRBJ2-7,few,-
TGTGCCAGCAGTAGGGTGGCGTCCTACAATGAGCAGTTCTTC,CASSRVASYNEQFF,TRBV6-2/TRBV6-3,TRBJ2-1,many,-
TGCGCCAGCAGCCCTCTGGGGACGACCGGAGAGCAGTACTTC,CASSPLGTTGEQYF,TRBV4-3,TRBJ2-7,many,-
TGCGCCAGCAGCTTGGAACTAGCGGGACTTCAGTTCTTC,CASSLELAGLQFF,TRBV5-1,TRBJ2-1,many,TRBD2
TGTGCCAGCAGCATCGGGACTAGCGGGAGGGCCTACGAGCAGTACTTC,CASSIGTSGRAYEQYF,TRBV7-2,TRBJ2-7,many,TRBD2
TGCGCCAGCAGCTTACGCGTCGAAAACTATGGCTACACCTTC,CASSLRVENYGYTF,TRBV5-1,TRBJ1-2,few,-
TGTGCCAGCAGTTTATTAGGTGGGAGGGCGAAGTACGAGCAGTACTTC,CASSLLGGRAKYEQYF,TRBV28,TRBJ2-7,-,TRBD2
TGTGCCAGCAACCAAGACCCGGGGGCGAACACTGAAGCTTTCTTT,CASNQDPGANTEAFF,TRBV7-2,TRBJ1-1,-,-
TGTGCCAGCAGCTTAGATGATCGGAGGGCTGAGCAGTTCTTC,CASSLDDRRAEQFF,TRBV11-3,TRBJ2-1,-,-
TGTGCTAGTGGTTTGATGGGGGATGGGTCTGAGCCCTACTACGAGCAGTACTTC,CASGLMGDGSEPYYEQYF,TRBV12-5,TRBJ2-7,many,-
TGTGCCAGCAGTGACTCTAGCGGGAGTTACAATGAGCAGTTCTTC,CASSDSSGSYNEQFF,TRBV6-4,TRBJ2-1,many,TRBD2
TGCAGTGCTAGAAACCCCCTCGTATACAATGAGCAGTTCTTC,CSARNPLVYNEQFF,TRBV20-1,TRBJ2-1,-,-
TGTGCCAGCAGTCATAGGACAGGGGATCAGCCCCAGCATTTT,CASSHRTGDQPQHF,TRBV7-8,TRBJ1-5,many,TRBD1
TGTGCCAGCTCACCTCCCTGGGACAGGGGCGATGAGCAGTTCTTC,CASSPPWDRGDEQFF,TRBV18,TRBJ2-1,few,TRBD1
TGCAGTGCTAGTGCTAGCGGGAGGTCCTACGAGCAGTACTTC,CSASASGRSYEQYF,TRBV20-1,TRBJ2-7,few,TRBD2
TGCAGTGTCACCACAACTAATGAAAAACTGTTTTTT,CSVTTTNEKLFF,TRBV20-1,TRBJ1-4,many,-
TGTGCCAGCAGCCCAACAGGGGATACCATATATTTT,CASSPTGDTIYF,TRBV7-2,TRBJ1-3,many,TRBD1